This TCR beta chain appears in the sequencing data of a study of beta chain features in type 1 diabetes. Study-wide context: Sorted cells from all samples, numbering fewer than 120,000,000, were examined. General observations from the study: All four CD4+ subsets from Type 1 diabetes patients carried moderately but significantly shorter TCRB CDR3s.

cDNA synthesis used the whole RNA isolate, giving expressed TCRB sequences. The method was immunoSEQ multiplex PCR; TCRdb's version includes in-frame clones alone and lacks a portion of them. The sample holds approximately 250,000 clones, about a tenth seen once. This clone was counted only a few times. Its specificity is not known. Input material: naive CD4+ T cells from blood. This TCR was recovered from a man between 25 and 39 years old with type 1 diabetes.

The CDR3 here is CASSLRQANSYNEQFF. The CDR3, as DNA: TGCGCCAGCAGCTTAAGACAGGCTAACTCCTACAATGAGCAGTTCTTC. The chain employs TRBV5-1 and TRBJ2-1; possible D gene TRBD1, 6 bases. The CDR3 extends over 16 amino acids. Germline CDR1 is SGHRS and CDR2 is YFSETQ. Deletions cut 2 bases from V and 0 bases from J, with 12 bases between.